The clone carrying this T cell receptor beta chain appeared a few times. Its antigen is not known. Germline CDR1 MNHEY, CDR2 SVGEGT. CDR3 length equals 15 residues. Deletions cut 6 bases from V and 2 bases from J, with 16 bases between. The sample is drawn from a study of identical twins. General study results and limits: Within monozygotic twins, out-of-frame TCR alpha sharing was underestimated by the models. Conclusions relied on cross-sectional statistical analysis, not following the same donors.

Using its own MiXCR run on the 5' RACE reads, TCRdb lists one record per CDR3 protein. The table shows a few hundred thousand distinct CDR3 sequences, with about 8% occurring only once. These data are also associated with another study on yellow fever vaccine responses in identical twins. That report adds: Vaccine T cell responses of twins reportedly seemed partly convergent and partly personalized.

The V call is TRBV6-2 or TRBV6-3, the J call TRBJ2-5; D is perhaps TRBD2 (6 bases). Source material: CD8+ T cells sorted from blood. The sequence was collected from a woman under 30 in good health. The CDR3 protein is CASRQGLSIQETQYF. The CDR3 DNA reads as TGTGCCAGCAGACAAGGACTAAGCATACAAGAGACCCAGTACTTC.